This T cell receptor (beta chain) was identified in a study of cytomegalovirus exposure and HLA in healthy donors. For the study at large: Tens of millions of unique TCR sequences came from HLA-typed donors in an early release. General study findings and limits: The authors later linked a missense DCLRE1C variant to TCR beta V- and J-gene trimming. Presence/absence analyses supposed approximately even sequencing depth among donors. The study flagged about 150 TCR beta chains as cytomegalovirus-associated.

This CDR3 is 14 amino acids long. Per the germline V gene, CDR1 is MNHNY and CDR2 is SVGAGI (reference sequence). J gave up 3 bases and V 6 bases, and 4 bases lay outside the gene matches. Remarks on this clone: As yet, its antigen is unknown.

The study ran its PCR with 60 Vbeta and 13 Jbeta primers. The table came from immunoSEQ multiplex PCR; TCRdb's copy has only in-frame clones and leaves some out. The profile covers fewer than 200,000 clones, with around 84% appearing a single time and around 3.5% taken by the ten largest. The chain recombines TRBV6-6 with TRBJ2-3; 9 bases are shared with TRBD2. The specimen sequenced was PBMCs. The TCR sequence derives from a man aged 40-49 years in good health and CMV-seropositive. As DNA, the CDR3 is TGTGCCAGCAGGGCGGGAGGGAGGACAGATACGCAGTATTTT. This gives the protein CASRAGGRTDTQYF.